The source of this T cell receptor beta chain is a study of CD8 T cells in Susac syndrome. On the study more broadly: The Susac syndrome patients that were sequenced included roughly six with active disease and roughly 8 in remission. At the time of blood draw, patients with Susac syndrome were therapy-naive, receiving corticosteroids, or receiving intravenous immunoglobulin alone.

Trimming shortened V by 1 base and J by 1 base, and 12 bases separated the two germline ends. The CDR3 is 16 amino acids. Germline lookup yields CDR1 LGHNA and CDR2 YSLEER. RNA was extracted with the RNeasy kit, and a quantity of about 0.45 to 1 ug was reverse transcribed using random hexamers. By means of immunoSEQ multiplex PCR, TCR beta CDR3 spanning 54 Vbeta and 13 Jbeta underwent amplification. TCRdb re-analysed the immunoSEQ multiplex PCR reads in MiXCR, keeping a single row per CDR3 protein. Counted here are approximately 74,000 distinct CDR3 sequences, nearly 95% occurring once; the ten biggest clones make up about 0.9%. TCR beta sequencing was performed on blood CD8+ and CD4+ T cells.

The sequencing input was CD8+ T cells from PBMCs. The sequence derives from a human donor with Susac syndrome. V is TRBV4-3 and J is TRBJ2-3; maybe TRBD2 (5 bases). CDR3 sequence reads: CASSQGSGTRTDTQYF. CDR3 in DNA: TGCGCCAGCAGCCAAGGGTCGGGAACCCGCACAGATACGCAGTATTTT.